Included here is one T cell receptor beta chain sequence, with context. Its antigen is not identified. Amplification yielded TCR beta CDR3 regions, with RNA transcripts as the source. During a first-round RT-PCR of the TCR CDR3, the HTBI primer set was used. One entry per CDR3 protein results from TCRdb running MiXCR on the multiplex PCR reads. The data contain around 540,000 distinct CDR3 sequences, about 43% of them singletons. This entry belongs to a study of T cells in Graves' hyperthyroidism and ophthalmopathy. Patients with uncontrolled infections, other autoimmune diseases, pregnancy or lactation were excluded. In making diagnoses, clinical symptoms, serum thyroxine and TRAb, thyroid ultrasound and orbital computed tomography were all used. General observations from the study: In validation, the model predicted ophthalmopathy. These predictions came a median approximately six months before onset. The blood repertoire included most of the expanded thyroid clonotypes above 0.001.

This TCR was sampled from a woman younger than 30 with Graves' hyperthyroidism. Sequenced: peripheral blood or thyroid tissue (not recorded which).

CDR3 sequence reads: CAISESTDQPQHF. The CDR3 nucleotides are TGTGCCATCAGTGAGTCTACCGATCAGCCCCAGCATTTT. This sequence joins TRBV10-3 and TRBJ1-5, with D unclear. From germline, CDR1 is ENHRY and CDR2 SYGVKD. V shed 0 bases and J shed 5 bases, with 5 bases lying between them. The CDR3 consists of 13 residues.